A selection of T cell receptor beta chains follows, all from one sample in a study of CD8+CD57+ T cells in acquired aplastic anemia. TCRdb called the reads again in MiXCR, with one record for every CDR3 protein. The sample shows a few hundred thousand distinct CDR3 sequences, around 32% of them seen only once. The sample was sorted CD4+, CD8+, or CD8+CD57+ T cells (not recorded which) from PBMCs. The receptor source for this set is a human donor with aplastic anemia. CDR3s include the opening cysteine and the closing phenylalanine or tryptophan. D genes are given only for firm matches. Clone size is not always given. Where it is, it says once, few, many or a class for expanded clones.

J gene: TRBJ1-3
D gene: -
clone size: many
V gene: TRBV9
CDR3 DNA: TGTGCCAGCAGCGTAGGCTTTGGAAACACCATATATTTT
CDR3 protein: CASSVGFGNTIYF

J gene: TRBJ1-2
D gene: -
clone size: -
V gene: TRBV12-3/TRBV12-4
CDR3 DNA: TGTGCCAGCAGTTTAGGCGGATCCAGGGGATTAAGGAGTGGCTACACCTTC
CDR3 protein: CASSLGGSRGLRSGYTF

J gene: TRBJ2-2
D gene: -
clone size: -
V gene: TRBV10-3
CDR3 DNA: TGTGTCATCAGCAGAAGCACCGGGGAGCTGTTTTTT
CDR3 protein: CVISRSTGELFF

J gene: TRBJ1-1
D gene: TRBD1
clone size: -
V gene: TRBV5-1
CDR3 DNA: TGCGCCAGCAGCTTGCCAGGGGGGCACACTGAAGCTTTCTTT
CDR3 protein: CASSLPGGHTEAFF

J gene: TRBJ2-7
D gene: TRBD1
clone size: -
V gene: TRBV19
CDR3 DNA: TGTGCCAGTAGATCGGGGACAGGGGGCGAGCAGTACTTC
CDR3 protein: CASRSGTGGEQYF

J gene: TRBJ2-2
D gene: -
clone size: -
V gene: TRBV30
CDR3 DNA: TGTGCCTGGAGTGTGGGTCGGGGCGGGGAGCTGTTTTTT
CDR3 protein: CAWSVGRGGELFF

J gene: TRBJ2-3
D gene: TRBD1
clone size: -
V gene: TRBV4-1
CDR3 DNA: TGCGCCAGCAGCCTCAGTGGGGACAGCCAAGCAGATACGCAGTATTTT
CDR3 protein: CASSLSGDSQADTQYF

J gene: TRBJ2-7
D gene: TRBD1
clone size: few
V gene: TRBV7-2
CDR3 DNA: TGTGCCAGCAGCCCTAGACAGGGGGCCGCCTACGAGCAGTACTTC
CDR3 protein: CASSPRQGAAYEQYF

J gene: TRBJ1-5
D gene: -
clone size: -
V gene: TRBV11-2
CDR3 DNA: TGTGCCAGCGGCTTAGGAGAAGGGAGGCGCAATCAGCCCCAGCATTTT
CDR3 protein: CASGLGEGRRNQPQHF

J gene: TRBJ1-1
D gene: -
clone size: -
V gene: TRBV5-1
CDR3 DNA: TGCGCCAGCAGCGGGGGGCCCACAGGACTGAACACTGAAGCTTTCTTT
CDR3 protein: CASSGGPTGLNTEAFF

J gene: TRBJ1-1
D gene: -
clone size: many
V gene: TRBV25-1
CDR3 DNA: TGTGCCAGCAGTCGAACCTCGACAGTAAACACTGAAGCTTTCTTT
CDR3 protein: CASSRTSTVNTEAFF

J gene: TRBJ1-1
D gene: TRBD1
clone size: -
V gene: TRBV7-9
CDR3 DNA: TGTGCCAGCAGCTTAGCCCGGGACAGTGAAGCTTTCTTT
CDR3 protein: CASSLARDSEAFF

J gene: TRBJ2-7
D gene: -
clone size: once
V gene: TRBV9
CDR3 DNA: TGTGCCAGCAGCGTAATGCCCTCCTACGAGCAGTACTTC
CDR3 protein: CASSVMPSYEQYF

J gene: TRBJ2-5
D gene: TRBD1
clone size: -
V gene: TRBV7-3
CDR3 DNA: TGTGCCAGCAGCTTAATGGGAAGTGCGGGACAGGGGAAAGGAGAGACCCAGTACTTC
CDR3 protein: CASSLMGSAGQGKGETQYF

J gene: TRBJ2-7
D gene: -
clone size: many
V gene: TRBV7-2
CDR3 DNA: TGTGCCAGCAGCCGAGGGTCTTGGCAGTACTTC
CDR3 protein: CASSRGSWQYF

J gene: TRBJ2-3
D gene: TRBD2
clone size: -
V gene: TRBV5-1
CDR3 DNA: TGCGCCAGCAGCCCGGCCGCTAGCGGGAGTTTAATTACGCAGTATTTT
CDR3 protein: CASSPAASGSLITQYF

J gene: TRBJ2-3
D gene: -
clone size: few
V gene: TRBV19
CDR3 DNA: TGTGCCAGTAGTATAGAGCACCCCCAGGTTCCAGATACGCAGTATTTT
CDR3 protein: CASSIEHPQVPDTQYF

J gene: TRBJ1-1
D gene: -
clone size: many
V gene: TRBV19
CDR3 DNA: TGTGCCAGTGGCCAATGGAGGGACGACACTGAAGCTTTCTTT
CDR3 protein: CASGQWRDDTEAFF

J gene: TRBJ2-2
D gene: -
clone size: few
V gene: TRBV7-8
CDR3 DNA: TGTGCCAGCGAACAGGGCGACACCGGGGAGCTGTTTTTT
CDR3 protein: CASEQGDTGELFF

J gene: TRBJ1-1
D gene: -
clone size: -
V gene: TRBV9
CDR3 DNA: TGTGCCAGCGCTACGGGGGGGTTCGGCACTGAAGCTTTCTTT
CDR3 protein: CASATGGFGTEAFF

J gene: TRBJ2-7
D gene: TRBD1
clone size: -
V gene: TRBV14
CDR3 DNA: TGTGCCAGCAGCCCCCGTTCTCCGGGACAGGGGTTCTACGAGCAGTACTTC
CDR3 protein: CASSPRSPGQGFYEQYF

J gene: TRBJ1-1
D gene: -
clone size: -
V gene: TRBV19
CDR3 DNA: TGTGCCAGCACGTACAGGGTTGGTAACACTGAAGCTTTCTTT
CDR3 protein: CASTYRVGNTEAFF

J gene: TRBJ1-3
D gene: -
clone size: many
V gene: TRBV9
CDR3 DNA: TGTGCCAGCAGCGTAGCTTCGGCCCACTCTGGAAACACCATATATTTT
CDR3 protein: CASSVASAHSGNTIYF

J gene: TRBJ2-1
D gene: TRBD1
clone size: many
V gene: TRBV10-3
CDR3 DNA: TGTGCCATCAACAACAGGGGGCGAGGCTACAATGAGCAGTTCTTC
CDR3 protein: CAINNRGRGYNEQFF

J gene: TRBJ2-2
D gene: TRBD1
clone size: many
V gene: TRBV15
CDR3 DNA: TGTGCCACCAGCAGAGAGGGGACAGCGAACACCGGGGAGCTGTTTTTT
CDR3 protein: CATSREGTANTGELFF

J gene: TRBJ2-3
D gene: TRBD2
clone size: many
V gene: TRBV20-1
CDR3 DNA: TGCAGTGTCGAGCGGGGGAGCACAGATACGCAGTATTTT
CDR3 protein: CSVERGSTDTQYF

J gene: TRBJ1-2
D gene: TRBD1
clone size: few
V gene: TRBV4-1
CDR3 DNA: TGCGCCAGCAGCCAAGATACAGGGGGCCTTTTCTATGGCTACACCTTC
CDR3 protein: CASSQDTGGLFYGYTF

J gene: TRBJ1-3
D gene: -
clone size: -
V gene: TRBV20-1
CDR3 DNA: TGCAGTGCTAGGCTTCAGGTAAACACCATATATTTT
CDR3 protein: CSARLQVNTIYF

J gene: TRBJ1-2
D gene: TRBD1
clone size: few
V gene: TRBV19
CDR3 DNA: TGTGCGACTCTTCGAGGGACAGGGCACTATGGCTACACCTTC
CDR3 protein: CATLRGTGHYGYTF

J gene: TRBJ2-6
D gene: -
clone size: -
V gene: TRBV19
CDR3 DNA: TGTGCCAGTAGTAAGGAGGGGGCCAACGTCCTGACTTTC
CDR3 protein: CASSKEGANVLTF

J gene: TRBJ1-5
D gene: -
clone size: -
V gene: TRBV15
CDR3 DNA: TGTACCAAAGCAGACGGTTACAATCAGCCCCAGCATTTT
CDR3 protein: CTKADGYNQPQHF

J gene: TRBJ2-3
D gene: TRBD2
clone size: -
V gene: TRBV6-1
CDR3 DNA: TGTGCCAGCAGTGAAGTTGGGCTAGCGGGGGGGCCGAAGACGCAGTATTTT
CDR3 protein: CASSEVGLAGGPKTQYF

J gene: TRBJ1-2
D gene: -
clone size: many
V gene: TRBV29-1
CDR3 DNA: TGCAGCATTAAACAGGATCACTATGGCTACACCTTC
CDR3 protein: CSIKQDHYGYTF

J gene: TRBJ1-2
D gene: -
clone size: few
V gene: TRBV4-3
CDR3 DNA: TGCGCCAGCAGCCAAGAAACCCGGGCAGGATATGGCTACACCTTC
CDR3 protein: CASSQETRAGYGYTF

J gene: TRBJ2-1
D gene: TRBD2
clone size: few
V gene: TRBV6-1
CDR3 DNA: TGTGCCAGCAGAACACGCGGGACTAGCGGGAGCTATGAGCAGTTCTTC
CDR3 protein: CASRTRGTSGSYEQFF

J gene: TRBJ2-5
D gene: TRBD2
clone size: many
V gene: TRBV24-1
CDR3 DNA: TGTGCCACCTCCAGGGCGGGAGACATGGGGGAGACCCAGTACTTC
CDR3 protein: CATSRAGDMGETQYF

J gene: TRBJ1-5
D gene: -
clone size: many
V gene: TRBV9
CDR3 DNA: TGTGCCAGCAGCGTAGGACCGAGCCCGAGCAATCAGCCCCAGCATTTT
CDR3 protein: CASSVGPSPSNQPQHF

J gene: TRBJ2-7
D gene: TRBD1
clone size: -
V gene: TRBV7-7
CDR3 DNA: TGTGCTAGCAGCTTTTCGGACAGGGACTACGAGCAGTACTTC
CDR3 protein: CASSFSDRDYEQYF

J gene: TRBJ1-5
D gene: -
clone size: many
V gene: TRBV12-3/TRBV12-4
CDR3 DNA: TGTGCCAGCAGTTTGGGAGTCAGCAATCAGCCCCAGCATTTT
CDR3 protein: CASSLGVSNQPQHF

J gene: TRBJ2-3
D gene: TRBD2
clone size: few
V gene: TRBV2
CDR3 DNA: TGTGCCAGCAGCTTAAGCGGGAGCTCAGATACGCAGTATTTT
CDR3 protein: CASSLSGSSDTQYF

J gene: TRBJ2-2
D gene: TRBD2
clone size: -
V gene: TRBV7-3
CDR3 DNA: TGTGCCAGCAGCTATAGCGGGGACCGTGGCACCGGGGAGCTGTTTTTT
CDR3 protein: CASSYSGDRGTGELFF

J gene: TRBJ1-1
D gene: TRBD1
clone size: many
V gene: TRBV15
CDR3 DNA: TGTGCCACCAGCAGGACAGGGTTCGCTTTCTTT
CDR3 protein: CATSRTGFAFF